The source of this TCR beta chain is a study of T cell changes during pregnancy in multiple sclerosis. Sequencing used immunoSEQ multiplex PCR; TCRdb keeps in-frame clones, though not all of them. The sample holds some 40,000 clones, 85% to 95% seen once. CDR1 WSHSY and CDR2 SAAADI come from the germline V gene. The CDR3 totals 13 residues. In the case of this clone: A junction end diverges from the germline sequence, so it may reflect a read error.

This receptor was identified in a female donor with multiple sclerosis, enrolled in a pregnancy study. Sequenced material: CD4+ T cells from peripheral blood mononuclear cells, taken after pregnancy. The chain employs TRBV10-2 and TRBJ2-1; 7 positions match TRBD1. The CDR3 loop is CASNEGAFGEQFF. CDR3 sequence (DNA): TGCGCCAGCAATGAGGGGGCCTTTGGTGAGCAGTTCTTC.